This is a list of T cell receptor beta chains from one sample in a study of cytomegalovirus exposure and HLA in healthy donors. TCRdb keeps only in-frame clones here, not all; method: immunoSEQ multiplex PCR. Of 150,000 to 200,000 clones detected, 55% to 65% appear once; the ten largest clones hold just under 3%. Sequenced: PBMCs. The source of these receptors is a man between 35 and 55 years old in good health and CMV-seronegative. CDR3s include the opening cysteine and the closing phenylalanine or tryptophan. Fields, in order: J gene, V gene, clone size, CDR3 length, CDR3 protein. A row's size may be missing; if present it is once, few, many or a size class.

j_call: TRBJ2-7; v_call: TRBV5-1; clone_size: once; cdr3_length: 17; cdr3_aa: CASSLGQILAGVHEQYF
j_call: TRBJ2-1; v_call: TRBV2; clone_size: few; cdr3_length: 11; cdr3_aa: CASRKGVEQFF
j_call: TRBJ2-1; v_call: TRBV9; clone_size: few; cdr3_length: 19; cdr3_aa: CASSVDLVGGRSSYNEQFF
j_call: TRBJ2-7; v_call: TRBV6-6; clone_size: .; cdr3_length: 16; cdr3_aa: CASSYPQGREVGEQYF
j_call: TRBJ1-5; v_call: TRBV6-6; clone_size: .; cdr3_length: 15; cdr3_aa: CASSSPGTGFQPQHF
j_call: TRBJ2-7; v_call: TRBV7-3; clone_size: few; cdr3_length: 13; cdr3_aa: CASSLAGEAEQYF
j_call: TRBJ2-5; v_call: TRBV11-3; clone_size: .; cdr3_length: 16; cdr3_aa: CASRFRGGADQETQYF
j_call: TRBJ1-5; v_call: TRBV6-1; clone_size: .; cdr3_length: 14; cdr3_aa: CASSEGGGHQPQHF
j_call: TRBJ2-7; v_call: TRBV5-4; clone_size: .; cdr3_length: 15; cdr3_aa: CASSLQLAGTYEQYF
j_call: TRBJ1-5; v_call: TRBV9; clone_size: once; cdr3_length: 16; cdr3_aa: CASSVGPGRSNQPQHF
j_call: TRBJ1-4; v_call: TRBV5-1; clone_size: few; cdr3_length: 13; cdr3_aa: CASSRGQAEKLFF
j_call: TRBJ2-3; v_call: TRBV7-9; clone_size: .; cdr3_length: 15; cdr3_aa: CASSPDGGPADTQYF
j_call: TRBJ2-3; v_call: TRBV9; clone_size: few; cdr3_length: 15; cdr3_aa: CASSVVTGGVDTQYF
j_call: TRBJ1-1; v_call: TRBV6-1; clone_size: .; cdr3_length: 11; cdr3_aa: CASRALTEAFF
j_call: TRBJ2-3; v_call: TRBV7-3; clone_size: .; cdr3_length: 17; cdr3_aa: CASSLGLAAMPADTQYF
j_call: TRBJ2-6; v_call: TRBV16; clone_size: .; cdr3_length: 19; cdr3_aa: CASSQLLGQGESGANVLTF